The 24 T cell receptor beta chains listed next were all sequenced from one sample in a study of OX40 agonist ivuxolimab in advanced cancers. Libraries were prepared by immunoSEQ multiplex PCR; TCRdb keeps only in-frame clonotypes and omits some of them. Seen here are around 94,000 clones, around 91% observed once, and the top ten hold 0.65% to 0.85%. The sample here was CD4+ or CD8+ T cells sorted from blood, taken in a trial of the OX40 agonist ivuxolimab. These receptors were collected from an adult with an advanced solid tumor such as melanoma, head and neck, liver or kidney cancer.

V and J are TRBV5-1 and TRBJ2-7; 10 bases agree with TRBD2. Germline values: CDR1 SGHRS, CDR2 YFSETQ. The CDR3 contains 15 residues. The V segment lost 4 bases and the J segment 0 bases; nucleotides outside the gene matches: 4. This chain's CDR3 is CASSPRTSGSYEQYF. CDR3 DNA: TGCGCCAGCAGCCCGAGGACTAGCGGCTCCTACGAGCAGTACTTC.

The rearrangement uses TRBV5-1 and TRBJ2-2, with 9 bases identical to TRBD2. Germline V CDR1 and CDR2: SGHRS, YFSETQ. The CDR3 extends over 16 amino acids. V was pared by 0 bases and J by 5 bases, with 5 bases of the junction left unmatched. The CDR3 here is CASSLGPSGNTGELFF. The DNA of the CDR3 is TGCGCCAGCAGCTTGGGACCTAGCGGGAATACCGGGGAGCTGTTTTTT. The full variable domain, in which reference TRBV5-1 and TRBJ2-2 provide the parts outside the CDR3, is KAGVTQTPRYLIKTRGQQVTLSCSPISGHRSVSWYQQTPGQGLQFLFEYFSETQRNKGNFPGRFSGRQFSNSRSEMNVSTLELGDSALYLCASSLGPSGNTGELFFGEGSRLTVL.

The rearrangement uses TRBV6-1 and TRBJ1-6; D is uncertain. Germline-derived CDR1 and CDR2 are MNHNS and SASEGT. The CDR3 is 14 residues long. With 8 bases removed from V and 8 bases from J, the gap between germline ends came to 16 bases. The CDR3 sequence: CASSKPVRDSPLHF. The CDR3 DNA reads TGTGCCAGCTCAAAGCCTGTGAGGGATTCACCCCTCCACTTT.

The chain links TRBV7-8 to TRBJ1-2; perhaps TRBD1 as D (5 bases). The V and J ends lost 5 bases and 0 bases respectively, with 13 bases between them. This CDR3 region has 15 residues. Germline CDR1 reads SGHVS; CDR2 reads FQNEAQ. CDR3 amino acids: CASSHSGGANYGYTF. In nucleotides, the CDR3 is TGTGCCAGCAGCCATAGTGGGGGGGCTAACTATGGCTACACCTTC.

The CDR3 protein is CASSPDGRIYNEQFF. CDR3 in DNA: TGTGCCAGCTCACCCGACGGGAGGATCTACAATGAGCAGTTCTTC. The chain links TRBV18 to TRBJ2-1, with 7 bases lining up with TRBD2. Germline values: CDR1 KGHSH, CDR2 LQKENI. Trimming at V came to 3 bases and at J to 3 bases, leaving 5 bases not matched to a gene. The CDR3 spans 15 residues.

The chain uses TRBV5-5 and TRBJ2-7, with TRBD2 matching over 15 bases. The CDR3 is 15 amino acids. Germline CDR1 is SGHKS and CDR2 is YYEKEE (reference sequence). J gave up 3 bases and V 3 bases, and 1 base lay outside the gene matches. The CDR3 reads CASSWGLAGGYEQYF. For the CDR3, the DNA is TGTGCCAGCAGCTGGGGACTAGCGGGAGGCTACGAGCAGTACTTC.

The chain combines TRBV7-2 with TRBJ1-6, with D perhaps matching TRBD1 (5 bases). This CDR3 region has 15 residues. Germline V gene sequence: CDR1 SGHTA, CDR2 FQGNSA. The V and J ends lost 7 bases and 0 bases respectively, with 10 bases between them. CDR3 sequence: CASNPGGSYNSPLHF. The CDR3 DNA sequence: TGTGCCAGCAACCCTGGGGGCTCCTATAATTCACCCCTCCACTTT.

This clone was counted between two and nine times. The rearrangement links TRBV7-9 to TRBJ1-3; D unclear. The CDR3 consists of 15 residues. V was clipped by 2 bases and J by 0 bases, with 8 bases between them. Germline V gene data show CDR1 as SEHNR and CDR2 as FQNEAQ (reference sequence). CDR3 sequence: CASSLSRSSGNTIYF. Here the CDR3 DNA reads TGTGCCAGCAGCTTAAGCCGGAGCTCTGGAAACACCATATATTTT. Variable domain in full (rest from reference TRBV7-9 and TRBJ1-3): DTGVSQNPRHKITKRGQNVTFRCDPISEHNRLYWYRQTLGQGPEFLTYFQNEAQLEKSRLLSDRFSAERPKGSFSTLEIQRTEQGDSAMYLCASSLSRSSGNTIYFGEGSWLTVV.

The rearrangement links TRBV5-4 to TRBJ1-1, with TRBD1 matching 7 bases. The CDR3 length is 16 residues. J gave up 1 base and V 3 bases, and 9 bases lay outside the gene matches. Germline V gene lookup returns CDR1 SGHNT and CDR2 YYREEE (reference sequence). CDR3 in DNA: TGTGCCAGCAGCTCTATGGTGGGGACAGCGAACACTGAAGCTTTCTTT. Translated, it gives CASSSMVGTANTEAFF.

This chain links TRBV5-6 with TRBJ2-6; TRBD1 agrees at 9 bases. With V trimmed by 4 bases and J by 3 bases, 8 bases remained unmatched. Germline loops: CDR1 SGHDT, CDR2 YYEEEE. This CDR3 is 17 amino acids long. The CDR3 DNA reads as TGTGCCAGCAGCAAACCACAGGGGGCGTATGGGGCCAACGTCCTGACTTTC. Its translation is CASSKPQGAYGANVLTF. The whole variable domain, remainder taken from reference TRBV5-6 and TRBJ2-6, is DAGVTQSPTHLIKTRGQQVTLRCSPKSGHDTVSWYQQALGQGPQFIFQYYEEEERQRGNFPDRFSGHQFPNYSSELNVNALLLGDSALYLCASSKPQGAYGANVLTFGAGSRLTVL.

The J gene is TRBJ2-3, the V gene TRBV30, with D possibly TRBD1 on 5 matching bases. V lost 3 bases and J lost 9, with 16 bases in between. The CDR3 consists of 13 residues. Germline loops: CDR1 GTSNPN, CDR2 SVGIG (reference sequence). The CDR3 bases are TGTGCCTGGAGCCCGACTCGTTCAGGGACGCAGTATTTT. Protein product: CAWSPTRSGTQYF.

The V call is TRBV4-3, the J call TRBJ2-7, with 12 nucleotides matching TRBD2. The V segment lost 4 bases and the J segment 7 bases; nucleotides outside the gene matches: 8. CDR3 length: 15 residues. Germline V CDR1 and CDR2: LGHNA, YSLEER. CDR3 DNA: TGCGCCAGCAGCCCCCTAGCGGGAGGGGCTTATGAGCAGTACTTC. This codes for CASSPLAGGAYEQYF.

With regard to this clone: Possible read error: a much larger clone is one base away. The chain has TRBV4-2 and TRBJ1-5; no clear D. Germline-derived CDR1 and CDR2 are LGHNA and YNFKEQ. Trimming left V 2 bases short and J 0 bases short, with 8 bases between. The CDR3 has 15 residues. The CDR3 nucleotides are TGTGCCAGCAGCCAACCGGACGGTAGCAATCAGCCCCAGCATTTT. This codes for CASSQPDGSNQPQHF.

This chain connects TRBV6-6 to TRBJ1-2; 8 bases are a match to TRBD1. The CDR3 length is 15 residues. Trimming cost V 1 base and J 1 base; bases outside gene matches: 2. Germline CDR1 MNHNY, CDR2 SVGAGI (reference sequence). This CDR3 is CASSYWGQVNYGYTF. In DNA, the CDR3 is TGTGCCAGCAGTTACTGGGGACAGGTTAACTATGGCTACACCTTC.

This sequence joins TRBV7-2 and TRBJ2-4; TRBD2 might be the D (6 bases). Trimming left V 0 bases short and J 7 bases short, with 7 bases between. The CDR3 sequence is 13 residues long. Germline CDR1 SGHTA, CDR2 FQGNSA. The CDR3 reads CASSLAGSNIQYF. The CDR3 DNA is TGTGCCAGCAGCTTAGCCGGGAGTAACATTCAGTACTTC.

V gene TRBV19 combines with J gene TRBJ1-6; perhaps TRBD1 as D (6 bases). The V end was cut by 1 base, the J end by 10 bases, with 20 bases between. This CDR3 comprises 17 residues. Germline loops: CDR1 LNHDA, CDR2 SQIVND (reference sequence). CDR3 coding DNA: TGTGCCAGTAGTATAGGGCAGGGGCGATCGTTCGACTCACCCCTCCACTTT. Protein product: CASSIGQGRSFDSPLHF.

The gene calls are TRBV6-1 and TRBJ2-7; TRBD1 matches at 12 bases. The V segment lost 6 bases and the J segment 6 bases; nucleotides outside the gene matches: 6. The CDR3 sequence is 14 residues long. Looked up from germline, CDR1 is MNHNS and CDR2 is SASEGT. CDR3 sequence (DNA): TGTGCCAGCAGGGCCGGGACAGGGGGCGGCGAGCAGTACTTC. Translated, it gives CASRAGTGGGEQYF.

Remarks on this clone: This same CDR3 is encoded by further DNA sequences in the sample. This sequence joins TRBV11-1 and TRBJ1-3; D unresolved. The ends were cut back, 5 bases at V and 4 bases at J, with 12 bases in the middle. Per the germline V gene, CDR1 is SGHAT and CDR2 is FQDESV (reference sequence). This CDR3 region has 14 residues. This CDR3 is CASSRGQRGNTIYF. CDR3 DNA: TGTGCCAGCAGCCGAGGGCAGCGGGGAAACACCATATATTTT.

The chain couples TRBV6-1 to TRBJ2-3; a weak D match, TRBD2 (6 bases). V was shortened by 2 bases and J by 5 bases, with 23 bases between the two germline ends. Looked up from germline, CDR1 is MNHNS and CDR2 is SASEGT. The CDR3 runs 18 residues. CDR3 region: CASSERGTRDLRGDTQYF. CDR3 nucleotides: TGTGCCAGCAGTGAACGGGGGACCCGGGACCTTAGGGGAGATACGCAGTATTTT.

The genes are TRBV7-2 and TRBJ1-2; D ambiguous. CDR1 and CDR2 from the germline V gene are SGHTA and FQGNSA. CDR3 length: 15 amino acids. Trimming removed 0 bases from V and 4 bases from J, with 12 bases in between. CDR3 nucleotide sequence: TGTGCCAGCAGCTTAGCGTGGGGAAATAGCTATGGCTACACCTTC. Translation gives CASSLAWGNSYGYTF.

As DNA, the CDR3 is TGTGCCAGCAGTTACTTCGAGCCCCAGCATTTT. This translates into CASSYFEPQHF. J is TRBJ1-5 and V is TRBV6-6; D call uncertain. The V end lost 1 base, the J end lost 8 bases, and 3 bases lay between the germline ends. Germline V CDR1 and CDR2: MNHNY, SVGAGI (reference sequence). The CDR3 has 11 amino acids.

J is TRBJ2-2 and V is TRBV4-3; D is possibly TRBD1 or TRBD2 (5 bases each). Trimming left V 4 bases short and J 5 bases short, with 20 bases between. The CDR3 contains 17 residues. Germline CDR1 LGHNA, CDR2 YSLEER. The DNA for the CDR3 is TGCGCCAGCAGCCCCCTGATGAAAGGGACGCTTACCGGGGAGCTGTTTTTT. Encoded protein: CASSPLMKGTLTGELFF.

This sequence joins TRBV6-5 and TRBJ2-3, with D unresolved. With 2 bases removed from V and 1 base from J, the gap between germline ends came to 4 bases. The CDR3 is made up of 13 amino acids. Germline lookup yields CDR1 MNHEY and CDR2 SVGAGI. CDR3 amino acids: CASSYDGTDTQYF. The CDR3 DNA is TGTGCCAGCAGTTACGACGGCACAGATACGCAGTATTTT.

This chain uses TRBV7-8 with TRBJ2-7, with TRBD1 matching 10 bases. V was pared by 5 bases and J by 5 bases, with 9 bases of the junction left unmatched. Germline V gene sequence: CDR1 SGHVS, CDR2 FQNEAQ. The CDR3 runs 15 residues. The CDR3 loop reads CASSRPRDRGHEQYF. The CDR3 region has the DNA TGTGCCAGCAGCCGCCCACGGGACAGGGGTCACGAGCAGTACTTC.